Listed below are T cell receptor beta chains from one sample, sequenced in a study of CD8+ T cells in alopecia areata. The table came from immunoSEQ multiplex PCR; TCRdb's copy has only in-frame clones and leaves some out. Of 50,000 to 80,000 clones listed, roughly two fifths are singletons. The sequencing sample was made of NKG2D-low CD8+ T cells sorted from blood. The source of these receptors is a human donor with alopecia areata. CDR3s include the opening cysteine and the closing phenylalanine or tryptophan. The order of the fields is V gene, J gene, clone size, D gene, CDR3 protein, CDR3 DNA. The D gene is left open where the match is weak. Only part of the rows carry a size: once, few, many, or a class if the clone is expanded.

>TRBV5-1|TRBJ2-5|.|TRBD1
CASSWGTGDSETQYF
TGCGCCAGCAGCTGGGGGACAGGGGACTCAGAGACCCAGTACTTC
>TRBV7-3|TRBJ1-6|.|.
CASSLTGDNSPLHF
TGTGCCAGCAGCTTAACCGGGGATAATTCACCCCTCCACTTT
>TRBV10-3|TRBJ1-5|.|.
CAISESGRGSQPQHF
TGTGCCATCAGTGAATCCGGCAGGGGAAGCCAGCCCCAGCATTTT
>TRBV29-1|TRBJ2-7|.|.
CSVDDGYEQYF
TGCAGCGTGGACGACGGCTACGAGCAGTACTTC
>TRBV28|TRBJ2-3|.|.
CASSLIEDTQYF
TGTGCCAGCAGTTTGATTGAAGATACGCAGTATTTT
>TRBV28|TRBJ2-5|few|.
CASSLGPTTGLGETQYF
TGTGCCAGCAGTTTGGGGCCCACAACAGGGTTGGGCGAGACCCAGTACTTC
>TRBV5-1|TRBJ2-1|.|TRBD2
CASSLVSGGGEQFF
TGCGCCAGCAGCTTGGTGTCGGGGGGAGGTGAGCAGTTCTTC
>TRBV7-9|TRBJ2-7|few|.
CASTDWQGDEQYF
TGTGCCAGCACAGATTGGCAGGGTGACGAGCAGTACTTC
>TRBV29-1|TRBJ2-2|.|.
CSVGLQGHGELFF
TGCAGCGTTGGATTACAGGGTCACGGGGAGCTGTTTTTT
>TRBV4-1|TRBJ2-3|many|.
CASSLDWNTDTQYF
TGCGCCAGCAGCCTCGACTGGAACACAGATACGCAGTATTTT
>TRBV7-9|TRBJ2-3|few|.
CASRLLPDTQYF
TGTGCCAGCAGACTTCTCCCAGATACGCAGTATTTT
>TRBV5-6|TRBJ2-1|.|TRBD2
CASSSVAGGYYNEQFF
TGTGCCAGCAGCTCAGTAGCGGGGGGTTACTACAATGAGCAGTTCTTC
>TRBV5-6|TRBJ2-7|.|.
CASSLGRPDEQYF
TGTGCCAGCAGCTTGGGCAGGCCGGACGAGCAGTACTTC
>TRBV7-2|TRBJ1-1|.|TRBD1
CASSLDDRGWNTEAFF
TGTGCCAGCAGCTTAGATGACAGGGGATGGAACACTGAAGCTTTCTTT
>TRBV28|TRBJ2-5|.|TRBD2
CASSPGLAGGETQYF
TGTGCCAGCAGTCCGGGACTAGCGGGAGGGGAGACCCAGTACTTC
>TRBV6-5|TRBJ2-7|few|TRBD2
CASSSGTSGIAYEQYF
TGTGCCAGCAGTTCCGGGACTAGCGGGATTGCCTACGAGCAGTACTTC
>TRBV2|TRBJ2-7|.|TRBD2
CASSEVSGAGGYEQYF
TGTGCCAGCAGTGAGGTCAGCGGGGCCGGGGGCTACGAGCAGTACTTC
>TRBV5-1|TRBJ2-3|.|.
CASKRERGPDTQYF
TGCGCCAGCAAAAGGGAGCGCGGCCCAGATACGCAGTATTTT
>TRBV29-1|TRBJ2-3|.|.
CSVEDYGGAQSTDTQYF
TGCAGCGTTGAAGATTACGGAGGAGCCCAAAGCACAGATACGCAGTATTTT
>TRBV7-9|TRBJ1-1|.|.
CASSRVGGSMNTEAFF
TGTGCCAGCAGCCGGGTCGGGGGCAGCATGAACACTGAAGCTTTCTTT
>TRBV29-1|TRBJ2-7|.|.
CSVEMGGDKGTYEQYF
TGCAGCGTTGAAATGGGGGGCGATAAGGGCACCTACGAGCAGTACTTC
>TRBV7-9|TRBJ2-1|.|.
CASSLEGREQFF
TGTGCCAGCAGCTTAGAGGGGCGGGAGCAGTTCTTC
>TRBV7-2|TRBJ2-3|few|.
CASSLGASALTDTQYF
TGTGCCAGCAGCTTAGGTGCTAGCGCCCTCACAGATACGCAGTATTTT
>TRBV12-5|TRBJ1-3|.|.
CASGFGTLLDTIYF
TGTGCTAGTGGTTTCGGAACCCTTCTAGACACCATATATTTT
>TRBV7-9|TRBJ2-7|.|.
CASSLWGLSSYEQYF
TGTGCCAGCAGCTTATGGGGGCTGAGCTCCTACGAGCAGTACTTC
>TRBV5-1|TRBJ2-5|.|.
CASSLDQETQYF
TGCGCCAGCAGCTTGGATCAAGAGACCCAGTACTTC
>TRBV4-1|TRBJ2-7|.|.
CASSKGYEQYF
TGCGCCAGCAGCAAGGGGTACGAGCAGTACTTC
>TRBV7-8|TRBJ1-5|.|.
CASSYANQPQHF
TGTGCCAGCAGCTATGCTAATCAGCCCCAGCATTTT
>TRBV7-8|TRBJ2-2|few|.
CATPLNTGELFF
TGTGCCACGCCCCTGAACACCGGGGAGCTGTTTTTT
>TRBV23-1|TRBJ2-1|few|.
CASSQFRSTGAYNEQFF
TGCGCCAGCAGTCAATTTCGGTCCACAGGAGCCTACAATGAGCAGTTCTTC